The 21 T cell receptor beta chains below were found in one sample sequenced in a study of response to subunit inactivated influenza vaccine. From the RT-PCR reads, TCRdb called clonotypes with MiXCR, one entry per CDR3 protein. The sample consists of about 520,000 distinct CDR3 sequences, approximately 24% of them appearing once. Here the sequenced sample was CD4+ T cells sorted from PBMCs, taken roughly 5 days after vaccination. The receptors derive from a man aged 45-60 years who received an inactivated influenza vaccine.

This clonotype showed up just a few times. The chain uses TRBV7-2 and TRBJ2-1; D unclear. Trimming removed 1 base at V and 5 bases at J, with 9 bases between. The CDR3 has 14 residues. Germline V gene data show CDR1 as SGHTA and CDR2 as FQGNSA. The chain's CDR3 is CASSLGAGNNEQFF. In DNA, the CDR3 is TGTGCCAGCAGCTTAGGGGCAGGAAACAATGAGCAGTTCTTC.

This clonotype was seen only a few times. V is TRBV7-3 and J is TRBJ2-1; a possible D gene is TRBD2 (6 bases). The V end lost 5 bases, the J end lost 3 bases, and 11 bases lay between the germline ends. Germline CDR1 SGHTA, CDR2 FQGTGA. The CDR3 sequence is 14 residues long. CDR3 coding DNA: TGTGCCAGCAGCCCTAGCGCATTCTACAATGAGCAGTTCTTC. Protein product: CASSPSAFYNEQFF. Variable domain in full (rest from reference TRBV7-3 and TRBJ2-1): GAGVSQTPSNKVTEKGKYVELRCDPISGHTALYWYRQSLGQGPEFLIYFQGTGAADDSGLPNDRFFAVRPEGSVSTLKIQRTERGDSAVYLCASSPSAFYNEQFFGPGTRLTVL.

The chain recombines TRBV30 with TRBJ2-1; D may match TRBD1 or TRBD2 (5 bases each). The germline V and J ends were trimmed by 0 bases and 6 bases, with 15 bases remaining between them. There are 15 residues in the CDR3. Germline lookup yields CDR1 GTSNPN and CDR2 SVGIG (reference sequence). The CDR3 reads CAWSVWGNWGNEQFF. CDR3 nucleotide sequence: TGTGCCTGGAGTGTTTGGGGGAATTGGGGCAATGAGCAGTTCTTC.

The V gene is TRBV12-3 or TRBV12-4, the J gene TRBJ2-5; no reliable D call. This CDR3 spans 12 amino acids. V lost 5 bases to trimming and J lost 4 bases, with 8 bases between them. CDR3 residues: CASSLHSETQYF. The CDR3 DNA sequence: TGTGCCAGCAGTCTTCATTCAGAGACCCAGTACTTC.

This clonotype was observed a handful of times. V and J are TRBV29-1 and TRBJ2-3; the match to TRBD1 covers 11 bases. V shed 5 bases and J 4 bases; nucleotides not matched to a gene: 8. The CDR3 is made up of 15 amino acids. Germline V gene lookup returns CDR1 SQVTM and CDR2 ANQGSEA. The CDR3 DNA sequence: TGCAGCGTTTCCAGGACAGGGGGCAGATCAGATACGCAGTATTTT. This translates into CSVSRTGGRSDTQYF.

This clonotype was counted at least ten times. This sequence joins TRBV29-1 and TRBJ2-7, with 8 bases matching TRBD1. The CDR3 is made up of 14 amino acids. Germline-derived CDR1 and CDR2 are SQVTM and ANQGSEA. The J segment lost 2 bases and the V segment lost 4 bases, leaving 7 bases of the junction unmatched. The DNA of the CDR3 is TGCAGCGTTGGACCGGGACAGGCAACCTACGAGCAGTACTTC. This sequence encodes CSVGPGQATYEQYF.

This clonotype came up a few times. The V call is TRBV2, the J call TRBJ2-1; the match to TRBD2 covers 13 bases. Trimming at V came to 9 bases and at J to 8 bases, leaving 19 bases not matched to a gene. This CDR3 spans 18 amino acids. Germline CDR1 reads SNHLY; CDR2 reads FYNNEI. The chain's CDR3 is CASYSGTSGILLGYEQFF. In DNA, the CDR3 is TGTGCCAGTTACTCCGGGACTAGCGGGATCCTCCTCGGGTATGAGCAGTTCTTC.

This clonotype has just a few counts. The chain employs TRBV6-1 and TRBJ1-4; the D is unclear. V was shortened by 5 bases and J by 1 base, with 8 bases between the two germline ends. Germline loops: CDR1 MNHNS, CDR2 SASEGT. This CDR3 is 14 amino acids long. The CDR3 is CASSRGITNEKLFF. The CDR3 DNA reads TGTGCCAGCAGTCGCGGAATAACTAATGAAAAACTGTTTTTT.

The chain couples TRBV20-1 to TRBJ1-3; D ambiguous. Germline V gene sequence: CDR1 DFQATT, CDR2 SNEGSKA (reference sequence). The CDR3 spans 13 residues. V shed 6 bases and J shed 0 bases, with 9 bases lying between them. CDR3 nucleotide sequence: TGCAGTGCCGCGCCGCTCTCTGGAAACACCATATATTTT. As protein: CSAAPLSGNTIYF.

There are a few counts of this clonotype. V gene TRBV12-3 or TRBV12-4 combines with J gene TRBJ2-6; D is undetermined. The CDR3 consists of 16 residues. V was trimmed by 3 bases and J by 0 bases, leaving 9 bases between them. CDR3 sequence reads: CASSLVSGSGANVLTF. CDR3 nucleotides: TGTGCCAGCAGTTTGGTCTCCGGCTCTGGGGCCAACGTCCTGACTTTC.

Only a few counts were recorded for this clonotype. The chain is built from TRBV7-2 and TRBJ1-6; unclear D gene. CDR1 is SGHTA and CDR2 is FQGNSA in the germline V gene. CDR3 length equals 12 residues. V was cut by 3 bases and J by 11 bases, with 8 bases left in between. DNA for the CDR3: TGTGCCAGCAGCTTTCTGACCACACCCCTCCACTTT. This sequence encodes CASSFLTTPLHF.

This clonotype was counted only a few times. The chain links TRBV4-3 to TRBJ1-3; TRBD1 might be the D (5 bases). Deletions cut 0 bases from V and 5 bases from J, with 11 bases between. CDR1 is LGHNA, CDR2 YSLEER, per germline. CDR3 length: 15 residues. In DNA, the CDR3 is TGCGCCAGCAGCCAAGAATCAGGGTGGAGAAACACCATATATTTT. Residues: CASSQESGWRNTIYF.

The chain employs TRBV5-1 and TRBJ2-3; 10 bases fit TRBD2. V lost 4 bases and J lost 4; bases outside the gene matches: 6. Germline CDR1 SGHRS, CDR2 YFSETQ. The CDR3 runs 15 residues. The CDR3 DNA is TGCGCCAGCAGCCTAATAGCGGGGGGTCCAGATACGCAGTATTTT. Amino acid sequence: CASSLIAGGPDTQYF.

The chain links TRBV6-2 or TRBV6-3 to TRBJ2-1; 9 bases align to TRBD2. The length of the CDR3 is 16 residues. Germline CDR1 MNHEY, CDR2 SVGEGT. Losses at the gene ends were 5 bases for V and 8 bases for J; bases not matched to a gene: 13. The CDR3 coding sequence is TGTGCCAGCAGTCGTCAACTAGCGGGTCCAGGTCATGAGCAGTTCTTC. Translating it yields CASSRQLAGPGHEQFF.

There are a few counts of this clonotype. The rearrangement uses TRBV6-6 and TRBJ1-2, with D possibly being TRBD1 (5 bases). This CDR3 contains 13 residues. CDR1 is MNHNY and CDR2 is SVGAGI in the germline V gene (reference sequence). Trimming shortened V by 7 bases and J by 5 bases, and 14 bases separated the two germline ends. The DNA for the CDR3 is TGTGCCAGCAAGGGGACGGAAAATTATGGCTACACCTTC. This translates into CASKGTENYGYTF.

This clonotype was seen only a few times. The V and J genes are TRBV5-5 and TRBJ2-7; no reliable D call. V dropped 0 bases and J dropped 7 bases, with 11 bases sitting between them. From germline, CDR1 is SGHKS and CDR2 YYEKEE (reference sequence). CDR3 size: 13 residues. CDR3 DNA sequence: TGTGCCAGCAGCTTGGATCTTCCCGGGGAGCAGTACTTC. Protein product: CASSLDLPGEQYF.

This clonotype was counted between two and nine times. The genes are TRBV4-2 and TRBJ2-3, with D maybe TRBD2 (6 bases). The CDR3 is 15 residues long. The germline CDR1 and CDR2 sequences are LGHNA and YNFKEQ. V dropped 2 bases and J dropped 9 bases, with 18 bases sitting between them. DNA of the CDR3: TGTGCCAGCAGCCAAAGCCGGGACTCGACTATAACGCAGTATTTT. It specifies CASSQSRDSTITQYF.

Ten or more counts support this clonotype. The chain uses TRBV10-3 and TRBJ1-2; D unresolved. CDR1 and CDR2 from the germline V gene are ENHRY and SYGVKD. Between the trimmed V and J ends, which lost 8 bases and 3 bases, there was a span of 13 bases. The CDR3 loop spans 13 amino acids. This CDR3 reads CAIAKAGDYGYTF. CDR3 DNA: TGTGCCATCGCGAAGGCCGGGGACTATGGCTACACCTTC.

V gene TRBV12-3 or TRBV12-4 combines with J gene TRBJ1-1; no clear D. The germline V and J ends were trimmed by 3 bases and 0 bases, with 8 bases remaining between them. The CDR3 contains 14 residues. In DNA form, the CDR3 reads TGTGCCAGCAGTTTTGAGGAATTGAACACTGAAGCTTTCTTT. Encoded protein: CASSFEELNTEAFF.

The CDR3 region has the DNA TGCAGTGTTGGGAGGCAGAGCAATCAGCCCCAGCATTTT. Its translation: CSVGRQSNQPQHF. V usage is TRBV20-1 and J usage is TRBJ1-5, with D uncertain. V was pared by 7 bases and J by 1 base, with 11 bases between. CDR3 length: 13 residues. Germline CDR1 and CDR2: DFQATT and SNEGSKA (reference sequence).

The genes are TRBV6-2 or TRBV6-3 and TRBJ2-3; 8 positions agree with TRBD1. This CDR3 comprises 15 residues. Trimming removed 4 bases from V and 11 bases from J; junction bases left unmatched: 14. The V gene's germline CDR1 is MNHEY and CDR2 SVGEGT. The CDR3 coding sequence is TGTGCCAGCAGTTTCCAGGGACAGGCGACGACGGGGCAGTATTTT. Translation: CASSFQGQATTGQYF.